The sequence of this T cell receptor beta chain was determined in a study of T cell repertoires in cytomegalovirus infection. Across the whole study: It was the public TCR beta signatures that indicated both CMV infection and matching HLA type. Study observations and caveats: There were carriers of CMV plus the relevant HLA, and cumulative public TCR beta family frequency identified them. Within the response measured ex vivo, HLA-C-restricted CMV-specific TCR beta clonotypes were dominant.

This clonotype was seen repeatedly, ten times or more. The antigen is not known. This CDR3 comprises 16 residues. Deletions cut 2 bases from V and 7 bases from J, with 18 bases between. Germline V gene data show CDR1 as LGHNA and CDR2 as YSLEER. TCRdb used MiXCR to reprocess the reads, holding one entry per CDR3 protein. This sample has about 310,000 distinct CDR3 sequences; about a sixth occur once, and the top ten carry approximately 12%. Sequenced material: PBMCs. The TCR comes from a human donor in good health (CMV status not recorded). Some clones in this sample may be carry-over from other donors' samples. V is TRBV4-3 and J is TRBJ2-1; D gene uncertain. The DNA for the CDR3 is TGCGCCAGCAGCCAATACTTGAGCTCTCGGAATAATGAGCAGTTCTTC. Amino acids: CASSQYLSSRNNEQFF.